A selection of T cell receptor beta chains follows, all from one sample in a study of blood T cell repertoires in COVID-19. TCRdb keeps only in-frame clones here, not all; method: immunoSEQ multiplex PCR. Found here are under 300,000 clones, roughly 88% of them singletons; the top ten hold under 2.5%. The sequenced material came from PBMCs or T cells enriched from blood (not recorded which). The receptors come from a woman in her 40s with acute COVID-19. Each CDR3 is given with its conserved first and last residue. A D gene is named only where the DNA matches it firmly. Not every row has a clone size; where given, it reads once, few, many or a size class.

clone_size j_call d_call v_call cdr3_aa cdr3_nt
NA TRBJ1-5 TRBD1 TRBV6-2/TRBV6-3 CASSYSNRGNQPQHF TGTGCCAGCAGTTACTCGAACAGGGGGAATCAGCCCCAGCATTTT
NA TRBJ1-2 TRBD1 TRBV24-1 CATSDPPGQGNYGYTF TGTGCCACCAGTGATCCTCCGGGACAGGGCAACTATGGCTACACCTTC
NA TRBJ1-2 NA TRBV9 CASSVVLSSTYDRYTF TGTGCCAGCAGCGTAGTTCTTAGCTCTACCTATGATCGCTACACCTTC
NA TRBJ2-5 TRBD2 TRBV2 CASNSGVETQYF TGTGCCAGCAATAGCGGGGTAGAGACCCAGTACTTC
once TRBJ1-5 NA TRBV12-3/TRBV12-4 CASKRGGEQPQHF TGTGCCAGCAAGCGGGGGGGCGAACAGCCCCAGCATTTT
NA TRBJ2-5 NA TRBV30 CAWSVYGGRETQYF TGTGCCTGGAGTGTATACGGGGGGCGAGAGACCCAGTACTTC
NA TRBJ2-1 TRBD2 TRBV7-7 CASSPLEERGYNEQFF TGTGCCAGCAGCCCCCTCGAGGAGCGGGGGTACAATGAGCAGTTCTTC
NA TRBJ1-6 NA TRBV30 CAWSVLTGPNSPLHF TGTGCCTGGAGTGTACTCACAGGGCCAAATTCACCCCTCCACTTT
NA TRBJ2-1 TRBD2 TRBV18 CASSPLAGGRDEQFF TGTGCCAGCTCACCACTGGCGGGGGGGCGCGATGAGCAGTTCTTC
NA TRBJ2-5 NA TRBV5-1 CASSLLQETQYF TGCGCCAGCAGCTTGCTGCAAGAGACCCAGTACTTC
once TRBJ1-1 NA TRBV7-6 CASSLAAGGEAFF TGTGCCAGCAGCTTAGCAGCGGGGGGCGAAGCTTTCTTT
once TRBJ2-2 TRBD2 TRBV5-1 CASSLGLAGGYFTGELFF TGCGCCAGCAGCCTCGGACTAGCGGGGGGATATTTCACCGGGGAGCTGTTTTTT
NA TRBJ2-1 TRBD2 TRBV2 CASRDLAGDRSGEQFF TGTGCCAGCAGGGATTTAGCGGGAGATCGTTCAGGTGAGCAGTTCTTC
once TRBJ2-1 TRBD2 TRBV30 CAGLAGYSYEQFF TGTGCCGGGCTAGCGGGATATTCTTATGAGCAGTTCTTC
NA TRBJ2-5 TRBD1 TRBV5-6 CASSFPTGSEETQYF TGTGCCAGCAGCTTCCCGACAGGGTCTGAAGAGACCCAGTACTTC
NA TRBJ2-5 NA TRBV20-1 CSASIIVQETQYF TGCAGTGCTAGTATTATAGTCCAAGAGACCCAGTACTTC
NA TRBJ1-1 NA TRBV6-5 CASRQPGLFTEAFF TGTGCCAGCAGGCAACCGGGACTGTTCACTGAAGCTTTCTTT
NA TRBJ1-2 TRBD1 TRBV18 CASSPRQGADYGYTF TGTGCCAGCTCACCTAGACAGGGGGCGGACTATGGCTACACCTTC
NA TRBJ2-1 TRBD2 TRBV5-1 CASSPGGLAVIEQFF TGCGCCAGCAGCCCGGGGGGACTAGCGGTTATTGAGCAGTTCTTC
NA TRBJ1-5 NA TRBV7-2 CASSLVGSPSNQPQHF TGTGCCAGCAGCTTAGTTGGCAGTCCTAGCAATCAGCCCCAGCATTTT
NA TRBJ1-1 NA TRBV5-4 CASSLKQNTEAFF TGTGCCAGCAGCTTGAAACAGAACACTGAAGCTTTCTTT
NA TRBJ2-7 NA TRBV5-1 CASSHNTYEQYF TGCGCCAGCAGCCACAATACCTACGAGCAGTACTTC
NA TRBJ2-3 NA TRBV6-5 CASSPTPSTDTQYF TGTGCCAGCAGTCCGACACCTAGCACAGATACGCAGTATTTT
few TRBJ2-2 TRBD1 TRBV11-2 CASSPPRQGTGELFF TGTGCCAGCAGCCCTCCCCGACAGGGAACCGGGGAGCTGTTTTTT
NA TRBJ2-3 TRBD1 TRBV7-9 CASRGTGWADTQYF TGTGCCAGCAGAGGGACAGGGTGGGCAGATACGCAGTATTTT
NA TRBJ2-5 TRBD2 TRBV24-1 CATSDPIASGGEPQYF TGTGCCACCAGTGACCCTATCGCTAGCGGGGGGGAGCCCCAGTACTTC
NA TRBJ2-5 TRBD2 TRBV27 CASSLTSGDRTQYF TGTGCCAGCAGTTTGACTAGCGGGGATAGGACCCAGTACTTC
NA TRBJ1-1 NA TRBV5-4 CASSPGNRAAEAFF TGTGCCAGCAGCCCAGGGAATCGCGCAGCTGAAGCTTTCTTT
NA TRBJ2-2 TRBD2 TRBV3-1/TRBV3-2 CASSHGPGLAVNTGELFF TGTGCCAGCAGCCATGGGCCGGGACTAGCGGTAAACACCGGGGAGCTGTTTTTT
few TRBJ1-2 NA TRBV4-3 CASSQGAGVNYGYTF TGCGCCAGCAGCCAAGGGGCCGGGGTCAACTATGGCTACACCTTC
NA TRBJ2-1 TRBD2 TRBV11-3 CASSQRLAGFDNEQFF TGTGCCAGCAGCCAAAGACTAGCGGGGTTCGACAATGAGCAGTTCTTC
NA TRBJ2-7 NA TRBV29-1 CSVGHSYEQYF TGCAGCGTGGGACATTCCTACGAGCAGTACTTC
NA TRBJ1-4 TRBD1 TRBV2 CASRSKQGINEKLFF TGTGCCAGCAGATCCAAACAGGGGATTAATGAAAAACTGTTTTTT
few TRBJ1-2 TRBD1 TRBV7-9 CASSLDGRGLVTF TGTGCCAGCAGCTTAGACGGCAGGGGGCTGGTGACCTTC
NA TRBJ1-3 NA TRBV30 CAWSRVAGNTIYF TGTGCCTGGAGTCGGGTGGCTGGAAACACCATATATTTT
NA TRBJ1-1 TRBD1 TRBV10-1 CASRAGQAGEAFF TGCGCCAGCAGAGCTGGACAGGCCGGAGAAGCTTTCTTT
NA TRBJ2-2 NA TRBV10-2 CASSAIQNTGELFF TGCGCCAGCAGTGCCATACAGAACACCGGGGAGCTGTTTTTT